What follows are 6 T cell receptor beta chains derived from one specimen sequenced in a study of shared clonotypes between healthy human individuals (TCRdb year 2020). For the CD8 naive samples, CD45RO-negative cells were positively selected for CCR7, yielding a CD45RA+CCR7+ population from which TemRA cells were excluded. Library creation used the immunoSEQ multiplex PCR assay. TCRdb retrieved this table from immuneACCESS and kept in-frame rearrangements only. Not all clones are present; in checked studies, unresolved V genes account for under half, and no reason is known for the remainder. The sample profile shows about 2.1 million clones; more than 85% of them were found once. Of the sample, roughly 1.8% is held by the ten largest clones. The sequencing input was naive CD8+ T cells from PBMCs. What the cell subset or site label conveys for this sample: CD45RA+CCR7+. These receptors all stem from a man younger than 35 in good health. Some clones in this sample may be carry-over from other donors' samples.

The chain links TRBV4-1 to TRBJ1-1; possible D gene TRBD1, 6 bases. Per the germline V gene, CDR1 is MGHRA and CDR2 is YSYEKL. Trimming took 4 bases from V and 0 from J, leaving 12 bases between them. The CDR3 is 15 amino acids. CDR3 sequence reads: CASSLGGALNTEAFF. The CDR3 coding sequence is TGCGCCAGCAGCCTCGGGGGGGCCCTGAACACTGAAGCTTTCTTT.

This clone was observed a few times. This rearrangement joins TRBV4-2 to TRBJ1-1; D gene unclear. Trimming pared 4 bases from V and 4 bases from J, leaving 13 bases between. CDR3 length equals 14 residues. Looked up from germline, CDR1 is LGHNA and CDR2 is YNFKEQ. CDR3 sequence: CASSPAGGVTEAFF. The CDR3 DNA follows: TGTGCCAGCAGCCCCGCCGGCGGGGTCACTGAAGCTTTCTTT.

This chain joins TRBV6-5 and TRBJ2-7, with 7 bases that match TRBD2. This CDR3 spans 15 amino acids. Trimming removed 4 bases from V and 6 bases from J; junction bases left unmatched: 12. Looked up from germline, CDR1 is MNHEY and CDR2 is SVGAGI. DNA of the CDR3: TGTGCCAGCAGTTCCTCCGGGGAGGGTATCTCCGAGCAGTACTTC. This codes for CASSSSGEGISEQYF.

The rearrangement links TRBV6-1 to TRBJ1-1; no clear D gene. V was pared by 6 bases and J by 0 bases, with 14 bases between. The CDR3 sequence is 15 residues long. The germline V gene encodes CDR1 MNHNS and CDR2 SASEGT. CDR3 DNA: TGTGCCAGCAGGACCGGGAGAGCCATGAACACTGAAGCTTTCTTT. It specifies CASRTGRAMNTEAFF.

J is TRBJ2-1 and V is TRBV6-1, with D possibly being TRBD2 (6 bases). Trimming removed 1 base from V and 9 bases from J, with 16 bases in between. Germline CDR1 is MNHNS and CDR2 is SASEGT. The CDR3 contains 15 residues. The CDR3 DNA follows: TGTGCCAGCAGTGAAGTCCCGGGAGTGGGTCCTGAGCAGTTCTTC. It encodes CASSEVPGVGPEQFF.

The J gene is TRBJ2-7, the V gene TRBV19; D possibly corresponds to TRBD1 (7 bases). Germline V gene sequence: CDR1 LNHDA, CDR2 SQIVND (reference sequence). V was shortened by 4 bases and J by 2 bases, with 18 bases between the two germline ends. The CDR3 has 16 residues. The DNA for the CDR3 is TGTGCCAGTAGTACTGTGGAGGGGGCAGGCCCCTACGAGCAGTACTTC. Translated, it gives CASSTVEGAGPYEQYF.